The 3 T cell receptor beta chains given below trace back to one sample, sequenced in a study of cytomegalovirus exposure and HLA in healthy donors. The data were produced by immunoSEQ multiplex PCR, yet TCRdb's version contains in-frame clones alone and is incomplete. This table holds about 190,000 clones, about 82% found once. The sample consisted of PBMCs. Source of these receptors: a woman between 18 and 30 years old in good health and CMV-seronegative.

The chain is built from TRBV5-1 and TRBJ1-1; TRBD1 matches at 10 bases. Per the germline V gene, CDR1 is SGHRS and CDR2 is YFSETQ. The ends lost 3 bases at V and 1 base at J; junction bases unmatched: 9. This CDR3 is 17 amino acids long. The CDR3 sequence is CASSSRQGAERNTEAFF. In DNA form, the CDR3 reads TGCGCCAGCAGCTCGCGACAGGGGGCTGAGCGGAACACTGAAGCTTTCTTT.

This chain connects TRBV4-1 to TRBJ2-1; possibly TRBD2 for D (5 bases). The V gene lost 2 bases and the J gene lost 2 bases, with 22 bases spanning the gap. CDR1 and CDR2 from the germline V gene are MGHRA and YSYEKL. This CDR3 has 19 residues. The CDR3 nucleotides read TGCGCCAGCAGCCAACGACATTCGGCGGGTCGAAGTACCTACAATGAGCAGTTCTTC. Translated: CASSQRHSAGRSTYNEQFF.

J is TRBJ2-7 and V is TRBV28; TRBD1 matches 9 bases. Germline CDR1 and CDR2: MDHEN and SYDVKM. Trimming at V came to 2 bases and at J to 11 bases, leaving 13 bases not matched to a gene. There are 15 residues in the CDR3. DNA for the CDR3: TGTGCCAGCAGTTTAAGGGACAGGGTCCTTTTAGAGGAGTACTTC. Its protein product is CASSLRDRVLLEEYF.